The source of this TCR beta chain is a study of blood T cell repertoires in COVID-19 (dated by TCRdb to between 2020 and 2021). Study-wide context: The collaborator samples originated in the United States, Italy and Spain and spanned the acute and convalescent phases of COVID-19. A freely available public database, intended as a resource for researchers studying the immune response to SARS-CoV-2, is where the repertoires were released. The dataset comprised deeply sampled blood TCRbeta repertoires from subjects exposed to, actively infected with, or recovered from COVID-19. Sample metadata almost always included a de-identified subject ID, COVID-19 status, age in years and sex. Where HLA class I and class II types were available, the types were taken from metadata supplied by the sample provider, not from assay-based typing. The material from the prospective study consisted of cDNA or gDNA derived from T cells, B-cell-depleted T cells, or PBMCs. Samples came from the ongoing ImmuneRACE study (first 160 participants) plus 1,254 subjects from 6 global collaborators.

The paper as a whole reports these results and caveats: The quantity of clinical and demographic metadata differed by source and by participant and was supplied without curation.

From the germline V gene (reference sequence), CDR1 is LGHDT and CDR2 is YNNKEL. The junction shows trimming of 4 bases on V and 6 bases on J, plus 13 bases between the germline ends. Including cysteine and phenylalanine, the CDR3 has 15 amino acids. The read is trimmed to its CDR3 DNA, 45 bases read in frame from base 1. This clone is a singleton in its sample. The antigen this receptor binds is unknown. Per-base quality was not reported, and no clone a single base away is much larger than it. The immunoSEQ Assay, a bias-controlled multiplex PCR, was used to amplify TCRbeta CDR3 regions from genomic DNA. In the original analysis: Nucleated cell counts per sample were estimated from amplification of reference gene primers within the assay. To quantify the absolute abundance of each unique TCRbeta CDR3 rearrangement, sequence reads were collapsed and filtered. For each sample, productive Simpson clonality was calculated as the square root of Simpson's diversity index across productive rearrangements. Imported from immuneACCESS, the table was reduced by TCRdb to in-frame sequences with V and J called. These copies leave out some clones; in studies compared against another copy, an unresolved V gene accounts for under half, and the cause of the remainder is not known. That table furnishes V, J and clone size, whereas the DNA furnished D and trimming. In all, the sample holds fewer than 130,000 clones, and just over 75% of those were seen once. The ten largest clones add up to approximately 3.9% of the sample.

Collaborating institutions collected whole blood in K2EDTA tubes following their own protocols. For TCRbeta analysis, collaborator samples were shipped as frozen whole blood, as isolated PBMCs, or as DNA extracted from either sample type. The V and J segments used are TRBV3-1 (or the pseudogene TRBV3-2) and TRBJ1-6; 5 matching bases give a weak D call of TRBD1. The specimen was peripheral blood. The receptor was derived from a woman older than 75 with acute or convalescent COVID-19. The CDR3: CASSPPYGGNSPLHF. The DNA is TGTGCCAGCAGCCCCCCGTACGGGGGTAATTCACCCCTCCACTTT.